A selection of T cell receptor beta chains follows, all from one sample in a study of cytomegalovirus exposure and HLA in healthy donors. This table comes from immunoSEQ multiplex PCR, and its TCRdb copy is limited to in-frame clones, with some not included. The sample includes some 160,000 clones, 88% of them seen just once. What was sequenced was PBMCs. The receptors come from a man younger than 30 in good health and CMV-seronegative. The CDR3 runs from the conserved cysteine through the conserved F or W. Fields, in order: J gene, D gene, clone size, V gene, CDR3 DNA, CDR3 protein. A D gene is named only where the DNA matches it firmly. Only part of the rows carry a size: once, few, many, or a class if the clone is expanded.

>TRBJ1-2|TRBD1|.|TRBV6-1
TGTGCCAGCAGTGAAAGTTACAGGGGAAACTATGGCTACACCTTC
CASSESYRGNYGYTF
>TRBJ2-1|.|.|TRBV4-1
TGCGCCAGCAGCCAAGATGCAGGGTATAATGAGCAGTTCTTC
CASSQDAGYNEQFF
>TRBJ2-2|.|.|TRBV19
TGTGCCAGTAGTATAGATTGGCTAGGCAGTGGCGGGGAGCTGTTTTTT
CASSIDWLGSGGELFF
>TRBJ1-1|.|few|TRBV13
TGTGCCAGCAGCGCGCGGACATCCATGGGGAACACTGAAGCTTTCTTT
CASSARTSMGNTEAFF
>TRBJ2-1|TRBD1|.|TRBV4-1
TGCGCCAGCAGCCAGACCCGGGACAGGGGGCGTGAGGATGAGCAGTTCTTC
CASSQTRDRGREDEQFF
>TRBJ1-1|TRBD1|.|TRBV5-1
TGCGCCAGCAGCTTGGCCAGCACAGGGGTCCGCCACACTGAAGCTTTCTTT
CASSLASTGVRHTEAFF
>TRBJ2-7|.|.|TRBV4-1
TGCGCCAGCAGTTACGGGAACAGCCCTACCTACGAGCAGTACTTC
CASSYGNSPTYEQYF
>TRBJ1-3|.|.|TRBV28
TGTGCCAGCAGTTCCGGACAGACAGCTACTGGAAACACCATATATTTT
CASSSGQTATGNTIYF
>TRBJ2-7|.|.|TRBV7-8
TGTGCCAGCAGCTCCCCGGGGACTCATGAGCAGTACTTC
CASSSPGTHEQYF
>TRBJ1-5|TRBD1|few|TRBV11-2
TGTGCCAGCAGCCAGGGGACAGGGCCCAATCAGCCCCAGCATTTT
CASSQGTGPNQPQHF
>TRBJ2-7|.|.|TRBV6-1
TGTGCCAGCACCCTAGATTTACTCAGCCCCTACGAGCAGTACTTC
CASTLDLLSPYEQYF
>TRBJ1-1|.|few|TRBV5-6
TGTGCCAGCAGCCTTGGAAGGGGAGCTTTCTTT
CASSLGRGAFF
>TRBJ1-4|TRBD1|.|TRBV2
TGTGCCAGCATACAGGGGGCGGGTGAAAAACTGTTTTTT
CASIQGAGEKLFF
>TRBJ1-2|.|.|TRBV15
TGTGCCACCAGCAGTGAAAGACAGATCAACTATGGCTACACCTTC
CATSSERQINYGYTF
>TRBJ1-4|.|.|TRBV27
TGTGCCAGCAGAAGCCAGGGGTTTAATGAAAAACTGTTTTTT
CASRSQGFNEKLFF
>TRBJ2-1|.|.|TRBV19
TGTGCCAGTAGTATCAGTCTTAGCTCCTTTTACAATGAGCAGTTCTTC
CASSISLSSFYNEQFF
>TRBJ2-6|.|.|TRBV9
TGTGCCAGCAGCGGCCCGGGTCTCGGCAGGGACTTCTCTGGGGCCAACGTCCTGACTTTC
CASSGPGLGRDFSGANVLTF
>TRBJ1-5|TRBD1|.|TRBV30
TGTGCCTGGAATGTACCAGGGGGGAGCAATCAGCCCCAGCATTTT
CAWNVPGGSNQPQHF
>TRBJ2-2|TRBD2|.|TRBV5-1
TGCGCCAGCAGCTTGGCCACGGGAGGGCCATACACCGGGGAGCTGTTTTTT
CASSLATGGPYTGELFF
>TRBJ1-1|.|.|TRBV27
TGTGCCAGCATACGGGGGACTGAAGCTTTCTTT
CASIRGTEAFF
>TRBJ1-5|.|once|TRBV4-1
TGCGCCAGCAGCCAAAATCCAGGGGGCAATCAGCCCCAGCATTTT
CASSQNPGGNQPQHF
>TRBJ2-1|.|.|TRBV19
TGTGCCAGTAGACAGCCCTCCTACAATGAGCAGTTCTTC
CASRQPSYNEQFF
>TRBJ1-2|.|once|TRBV7-6
TGTGCCAGCAGCTCTAACCAGGCTAACTATGGCTACACCTTC
CASSSNQANYGYTF
>TRBJ2-7|TRBD2|.|TRBV18
TGTGCCAGCTCACCACTAGGACTAGCGCAACACTACGAGCAGTACTTC
CASSPLGLAQHYEQYF
>TRBJ1-5|TRBD1|.|TRBV7-2
TGTGCCAGCAGCTTAGGCTACGGACAGGGGGCAAGGGGCAATCAGCCCCAGCATTTT
CASSLGYGQGARGNQPQHF
>TRBJ2-5|TRBD2|.|TRBV27
TGTGCCAGCAGTCTAGGACTAGCGGGGGCCGGGGAGACCCAGTACTTC
CASSLGLAGAGETQYF
>TRBJ2-1|TRBD1|once|TRBV27
TGTGCCAGCAGTTCATGGGGGACAGGGAATTACAATGAGCAGTTCTTC
CASSSWGTGNYNEQFF
>TRBJ2-7|.|.|TRBV4-1
TGCGCCAGCAGCCAAGATAGGGGGAATTACGAGCAGTACTTC
CASSQDRGNYEQYF
>TRBJ2-7|.|few|TRBV4-1
TGCGCCAGCAGCCAAGGGTACAGCCCGGGATACGAGCAGTACTTC
CASSQGYSPGYEQYF
>TRBJ2-2|TRBD2|.|TRBV27
TGTGCCAGCAGTTTCCCGGGACTAGCGAACACCGGGGAGCTGTTTTTT
CASSFPGLANTGELFF
>TRBJ2-7|TRBD2|.|TRBV6-5
TGTGCCAGCCGCCCGGGAGGGAGGCCCTACGAGCAGTACTTC
CASRPGGRPYEQYF
>TRBJ1-2|.|.|TRBV9
TGTGCCAGCGGAGTCGGGTATGGCTACACCTTC
CASGVGYGYTF